This paragraph reports one T cell receptor (beta chain). Sequenced by immunoSEQ multiplex PCR; TCRdb stores in-frame clones only, minus some. The sample includes about 180,000 clones, roughly 85% of them seen just once. These data are taken from a study of cytomegalovirus exposure and HLA in healthy donors. V was shortened by 5 bases and J by 8 bases, with 18 bases between the two germline ends. Germline V gives CDR1 KGHSH, CDR2 LQKENI. This CDR3 region has 14 residues. The sample comprised PBMCs. The chain recombines TRBV18 with TRBJ1-2, with a possible D match to TRBD1 (6 bases). The TCR sequence derives from a man between 18 and 29 years old in good health and CMV-seropositive. CDR3: CASSSQGSRGGYTF. For the CDR3, the DNA is TGTGCCAGCTCATCGCAGGGGTCTCGTGGGGGCTACACCTTC.